This TCR beta chain was sequenced for a study of radiotherapy plus CTLA-4 blockade in lung cancer. This clone was seen only a few times. With 6 bases removed from V and 3 bases from J, the gap between germline ends came to 21 bases. Per germline, CDR1 MNHNY and CDR2 SVGAGI (reference sequence). CDR3 length equals 16 residues. Data came from immunoSEQ multiplex PCR; TCRdb stores just in-frame clones and leaves some out. The sample records 85,000 to 120,000 clones, over 65% being singletons. The TCR originated in a human donor with non-small cell lung cancer that progressed on radiotherapy plus ipilimumab. Some clones in this sample may be carry-over from other donors' samples. The source was peripheral blood, collected from a patient treated with radiotherapy plus ipilimumab. The genes are TRBV6-6 and TRBJ2-7; D may match TRBD1 or TRBD2 (6 bases each). In DNA form, the CDR3 reads TGTGCCAGCAGGGGGGCCGGGGGACATGGATACTACGAGCAGTACTTC. It is translated as CASRGAGGHGYYEQYF.